This T cell receptor (beta chain) derives from a study of blood T cell repertoires in COVID-19. At the level of the study: From T cells, B-cell-depleted T cells, or PBMCs came the material, which was cDNA or gDNA.

Original processing notes: Reference gene primer amplification gave nucleated cell count estimates. The table came from immunoSEQ multiplex PCR; TCRdb's copy has only in-frame clones and leaves some out. Clonal size and the V and J genes are those of that table, whereas D and trimming came from the DNA. The sample consists of about 72,000 clones, less than 95% of them appearing once. V lost 2 bases and J 7 bases, leaving 6 bases between the germline ends. Germline CDR1 is MNHNS and CDR2 is SASEGT. The CDR3 spans 13 residues. The chain carries TRBV6-1 and TRBJ1-6; D uncertain. The sequencing sample was made of peripheral blood. The receptor was derived from a woman aged 55-70 years with active COVID-19. CDR3 in amino acids: CASSEQENSPLHF. The CDR3 DNA is TGTGCCAGCAGTGAACAGGAAAATTCACCCCTCCACTTT.